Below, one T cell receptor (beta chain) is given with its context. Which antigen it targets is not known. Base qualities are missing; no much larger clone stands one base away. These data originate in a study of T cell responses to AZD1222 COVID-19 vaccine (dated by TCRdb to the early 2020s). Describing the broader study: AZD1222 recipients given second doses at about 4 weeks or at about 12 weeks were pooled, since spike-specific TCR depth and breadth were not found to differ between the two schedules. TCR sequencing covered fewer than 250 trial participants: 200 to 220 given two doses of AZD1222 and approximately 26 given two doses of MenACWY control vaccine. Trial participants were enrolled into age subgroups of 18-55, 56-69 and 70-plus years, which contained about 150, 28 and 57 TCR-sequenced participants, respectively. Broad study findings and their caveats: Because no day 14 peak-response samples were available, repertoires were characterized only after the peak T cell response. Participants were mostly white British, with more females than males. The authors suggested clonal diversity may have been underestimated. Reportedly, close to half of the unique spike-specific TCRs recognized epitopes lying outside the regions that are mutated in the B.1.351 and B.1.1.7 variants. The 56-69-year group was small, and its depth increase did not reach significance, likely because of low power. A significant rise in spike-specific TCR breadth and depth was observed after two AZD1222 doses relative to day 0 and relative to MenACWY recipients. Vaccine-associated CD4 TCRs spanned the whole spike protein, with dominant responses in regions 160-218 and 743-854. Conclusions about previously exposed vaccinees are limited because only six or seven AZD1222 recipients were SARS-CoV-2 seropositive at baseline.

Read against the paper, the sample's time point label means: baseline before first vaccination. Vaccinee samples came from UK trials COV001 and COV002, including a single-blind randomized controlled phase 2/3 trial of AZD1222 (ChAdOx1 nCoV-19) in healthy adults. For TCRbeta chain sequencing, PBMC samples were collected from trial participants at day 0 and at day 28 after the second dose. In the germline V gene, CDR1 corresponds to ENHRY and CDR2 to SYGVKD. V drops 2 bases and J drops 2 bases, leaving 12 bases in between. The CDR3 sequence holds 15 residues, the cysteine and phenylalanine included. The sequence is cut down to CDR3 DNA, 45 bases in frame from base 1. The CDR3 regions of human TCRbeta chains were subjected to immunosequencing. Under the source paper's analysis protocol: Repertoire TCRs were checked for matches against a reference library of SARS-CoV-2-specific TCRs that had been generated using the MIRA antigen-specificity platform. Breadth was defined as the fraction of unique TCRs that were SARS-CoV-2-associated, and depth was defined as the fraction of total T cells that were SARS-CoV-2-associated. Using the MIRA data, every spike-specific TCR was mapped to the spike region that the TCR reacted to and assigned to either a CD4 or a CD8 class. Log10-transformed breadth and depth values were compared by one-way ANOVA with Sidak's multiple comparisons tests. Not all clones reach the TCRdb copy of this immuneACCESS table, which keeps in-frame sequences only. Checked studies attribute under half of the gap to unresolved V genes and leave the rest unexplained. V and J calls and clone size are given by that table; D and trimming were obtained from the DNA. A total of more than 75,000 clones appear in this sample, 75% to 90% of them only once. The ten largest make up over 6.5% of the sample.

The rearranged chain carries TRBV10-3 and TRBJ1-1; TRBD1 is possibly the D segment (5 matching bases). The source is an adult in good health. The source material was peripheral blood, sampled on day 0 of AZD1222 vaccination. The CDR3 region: CAISERTGKNTEAFF. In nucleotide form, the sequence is TGTGCCATCAGTGAGAGAACAGGCAAAAACACTGAAGCTTTCTTT.